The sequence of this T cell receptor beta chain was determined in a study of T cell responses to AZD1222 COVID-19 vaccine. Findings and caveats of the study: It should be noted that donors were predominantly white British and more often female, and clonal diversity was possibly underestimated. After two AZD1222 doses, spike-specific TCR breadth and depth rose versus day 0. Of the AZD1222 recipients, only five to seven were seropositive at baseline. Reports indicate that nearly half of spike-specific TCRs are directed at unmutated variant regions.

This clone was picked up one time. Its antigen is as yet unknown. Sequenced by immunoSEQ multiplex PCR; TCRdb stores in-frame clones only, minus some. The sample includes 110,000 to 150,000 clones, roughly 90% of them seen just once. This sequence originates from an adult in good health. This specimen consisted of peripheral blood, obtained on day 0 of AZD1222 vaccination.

The CDR3 sequence: CASRDDLYGYTF. As DNA, the CDR3 is TGTGCCAGCAGGGATGACCTCTATGGCTACACCTTC. The rearrangement uses TRBV27 and TRBJ1-2; D remains ambiguous. Germline CDR1 MNHEY, CDR2 SMNVEV (reference sequence). The V gene lost 6 bases and the J gene lost 4 bases, with 9 bases spanning the gap. The CDR3 length is 12 residues.